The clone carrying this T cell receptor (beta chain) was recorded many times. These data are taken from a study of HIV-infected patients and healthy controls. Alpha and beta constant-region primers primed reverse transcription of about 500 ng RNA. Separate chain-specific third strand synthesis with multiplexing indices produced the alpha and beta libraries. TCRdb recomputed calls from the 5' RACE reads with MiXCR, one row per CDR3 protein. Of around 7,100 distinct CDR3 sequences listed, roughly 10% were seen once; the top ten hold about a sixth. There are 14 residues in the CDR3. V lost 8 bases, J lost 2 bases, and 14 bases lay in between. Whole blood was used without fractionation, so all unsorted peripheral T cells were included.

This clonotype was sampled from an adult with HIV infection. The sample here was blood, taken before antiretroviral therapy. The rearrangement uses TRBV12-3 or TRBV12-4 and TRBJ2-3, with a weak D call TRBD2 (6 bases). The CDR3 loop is CASFTEGTTDTQYF. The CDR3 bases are TGTGCCAGCTTCACGGAGGGCACCACAGATACGCAGTATTTT.